The 2 T cell receptor beta chains presented below share a single source sample, sequenced in a study of T cell responses to AZD1222 COVID-19 vaccine. Produced via immunoSEQ multiplex PCR; TCRdb's table is partial and in-frame only. The repertoire includes 80,000 to 95,000 clones, roughly 90% of them detected once, and approximately 3% sits in the top ten. Sample: peripheral blood, taken on day 0 of MenACWY control vaccination. All receptors derive from an adult in good health.

The gene calls are TRBV4-1 and TRBJ2-3; 13 bases are a match to TRBD2. The V gene end was trimmed by 1 base and the J gene end by 5 bases; junction bases not matched to a gene: 0. There are 15 residues in the CDR3. Per the germline V gene, CDR1 is MGHRA and CDR2 is YSYEKL. Here the CDR3 DNA reads TGCGCCAGCAGCCAAGGACTAGCGGGAGGAGATACGCAGTATTTT. Protein sequence: CASSQGLAGGDTQYF.

Only a few counts were recorded for this clone. The chain uses TRBV7-8 and TRBJ1-1; no definite D call. The V gene's germline CDR1 is SGHVS and CDR2 FQNEAQ. V lost 2 bases, J lost 2 bases, and 12 bases lay in between. This CDR3 region has 15 residues. The CDR3 DNA reads as TGTGCCAGCAGCTTATTGACCAGCCCAAACACTGAAGCTTTCTTT. Residues: CASSLLTSPNTEAFF.